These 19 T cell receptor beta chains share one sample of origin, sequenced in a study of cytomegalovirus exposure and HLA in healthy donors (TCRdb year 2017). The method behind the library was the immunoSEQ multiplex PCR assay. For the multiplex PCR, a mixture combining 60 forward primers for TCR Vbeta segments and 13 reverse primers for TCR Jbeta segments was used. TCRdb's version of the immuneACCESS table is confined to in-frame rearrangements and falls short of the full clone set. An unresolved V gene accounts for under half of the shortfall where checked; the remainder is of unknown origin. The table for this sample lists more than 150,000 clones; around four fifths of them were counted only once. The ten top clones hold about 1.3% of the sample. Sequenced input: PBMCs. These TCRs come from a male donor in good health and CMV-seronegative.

The CDR3 DNA sequence: TGTGCCAGCAGTTTCCGAGAAGAGACCCAGTACTTC. This translates into CASSFREETQYF. This chain links TRBV6-6 with TRBJ2-5; D not certain. CDR3 length equals 12 residues. The germline gives CDR1 MNHNY, CDR2 SVGAGI (reference sequence). V was cut by 4 bases and J by 3 bases, with 6 bases left in between.

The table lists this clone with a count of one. CDR3 protein: CASKWQGNNEQFF. DNA of the CDR3: TGTGCCAGCAAGTGGCAGGGGAACAATGAGCAGTTCTTC. The chain recombines TRBV6-1 with TRBJ2-1; perhaps TRBD1 as D (6 bases). V was clipped by 7 bases and J by 5 bases, with 12 bases between them. The CDR3 length is 13 residues. The germline V gene encodes CDR1 MNHNS and CDR2 SASEGT.

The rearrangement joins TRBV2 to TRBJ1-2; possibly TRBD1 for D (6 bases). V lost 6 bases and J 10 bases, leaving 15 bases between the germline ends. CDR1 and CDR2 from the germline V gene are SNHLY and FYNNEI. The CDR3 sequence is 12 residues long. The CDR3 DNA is TGTGCCAGCAGCATAGAACAGGGAGCCTACACCTTC. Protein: CASSIEQGAYTF.

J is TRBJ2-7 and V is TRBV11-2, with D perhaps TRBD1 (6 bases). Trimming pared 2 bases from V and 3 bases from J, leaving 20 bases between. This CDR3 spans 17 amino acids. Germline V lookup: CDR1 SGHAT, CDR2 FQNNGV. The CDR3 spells CASSLRSPGHPNYEQYF. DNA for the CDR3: TGTGCCAGCAGCTTAAGATCCCCGGGACACCCAAACTACGAGCAGTACTTC.

The CDR3 region has the DNA TGTGCCAGCCGACGACTAGCGGGGGGGCTCGATGAGCAGTTCTTC. Protein: CASRRLAGGLDEQFF. The rearrangement links TRBV14 to TRBJ2-1, with 14 bases identical to TRBD2. Germline V CDR1 and CDR2: SGHDN, FVKESK. The CDR3 has 15 amino acids. The V and J ends lost 8 bases and 8 bases, in that order; junction bases with no gene match: 8.

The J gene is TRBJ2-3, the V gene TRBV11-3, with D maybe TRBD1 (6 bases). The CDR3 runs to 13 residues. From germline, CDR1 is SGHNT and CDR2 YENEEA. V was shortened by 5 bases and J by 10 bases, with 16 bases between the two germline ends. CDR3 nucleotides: TGTGCCAGCAGCCGCCGTGAGGGGGACCCGCAGTATTTT. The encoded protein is CASSRREGDPQYF.

As DNA, the CDR3 is TGTGCCTGGAGTAAAGGGAGTTGGGCTTTCTTT. It encodes CAWSKGSWAFF. The V gene is TRBV30, the J gene TRBJ1-1, with D unclear. Trimming cost V 2 bases and J 11 bases, with 12 bases left between them. The length of the CDR3 is 11 residues. Germline values: CDR1 GTSNPN, CDR2 SVGIG (reference sequence). Complete variable domain (other parts from reference TRBV30 and TRBJ1-1): SQTIHQWPATLVQPVGSPLSLECTVEGTSNPNLYWYRQAAGRGLQLLFYSVGIGQISSEVPQNLSASRPQDRQFILSSKKLLLSDSGFYLCAWSKGSWAFFGQGTRLTVV.

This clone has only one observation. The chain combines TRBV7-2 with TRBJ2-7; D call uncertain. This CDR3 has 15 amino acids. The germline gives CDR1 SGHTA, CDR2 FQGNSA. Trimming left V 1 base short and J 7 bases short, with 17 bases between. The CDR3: CASSLEFRDGGEQYF. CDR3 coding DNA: TGTGCCAGCAGCTTAGAGTTCCGCGACGGCGGAGAGCAGTACTTC.

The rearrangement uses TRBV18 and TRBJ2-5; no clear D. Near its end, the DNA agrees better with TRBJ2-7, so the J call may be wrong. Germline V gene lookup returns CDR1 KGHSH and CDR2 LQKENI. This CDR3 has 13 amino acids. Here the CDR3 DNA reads TGTGCCAGCTCACCATCCCAAACGAACGAGCAGTACTTC. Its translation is CASSPSQTNEQYF.

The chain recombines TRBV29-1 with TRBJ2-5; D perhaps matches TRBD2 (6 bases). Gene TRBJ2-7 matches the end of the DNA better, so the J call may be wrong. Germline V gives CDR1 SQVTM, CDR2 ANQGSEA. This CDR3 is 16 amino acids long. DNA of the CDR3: TGCAGCGTTGAAGAACGTAAAGGGACTGGACGTTACGAGCAGTACTTC. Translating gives CSVEERKGTGRYEQYF.

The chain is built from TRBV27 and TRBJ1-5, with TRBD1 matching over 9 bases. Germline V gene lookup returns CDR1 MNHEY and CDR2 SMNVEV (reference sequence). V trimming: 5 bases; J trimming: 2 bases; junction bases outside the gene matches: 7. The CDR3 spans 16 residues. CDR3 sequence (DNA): TGTGCCAGCAGTGTCACAGGGGGCCTGGGCAATCAGCCCCAGCATTTT. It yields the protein CASSVTGGLGNQPQHF.

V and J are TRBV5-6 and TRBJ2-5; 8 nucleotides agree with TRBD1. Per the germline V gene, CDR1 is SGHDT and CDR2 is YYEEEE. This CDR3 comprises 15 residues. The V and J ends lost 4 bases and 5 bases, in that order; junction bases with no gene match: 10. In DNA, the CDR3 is TGTGCCAGCAGCCCACCAGGACAGGGCGGTGAGACCCAGTACTTC. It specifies CASSPPGQGGETQYF. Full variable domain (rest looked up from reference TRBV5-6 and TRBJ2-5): DAGVTQSPTHLIKTRGQQVTLRCSPKSGHDTVSWYQQALGQGPQFIFQYYEEEERQRGNFPDRFSGHQFPNYSSELNVNALLLGDSALYLCASSPPGQGGETQYFGPGTRLLVL.

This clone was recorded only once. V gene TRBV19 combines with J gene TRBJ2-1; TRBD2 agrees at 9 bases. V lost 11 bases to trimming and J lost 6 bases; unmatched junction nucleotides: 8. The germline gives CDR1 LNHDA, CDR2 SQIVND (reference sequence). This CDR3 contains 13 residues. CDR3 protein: CACSGGTPNEQFF. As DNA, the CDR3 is TGTGCCTGCAGCGGGGGGACTCCCAATGAGCAGTTCTTC.

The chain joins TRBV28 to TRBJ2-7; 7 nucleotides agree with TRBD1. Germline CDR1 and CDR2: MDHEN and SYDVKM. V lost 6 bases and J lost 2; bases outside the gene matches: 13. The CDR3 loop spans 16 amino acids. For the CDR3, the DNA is TGTGCCAGCAGCCGAACGGACAGGCCCCTCCCCTACGAGCAGTACTTC. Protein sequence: CASSRTDRPLPYEQYF.

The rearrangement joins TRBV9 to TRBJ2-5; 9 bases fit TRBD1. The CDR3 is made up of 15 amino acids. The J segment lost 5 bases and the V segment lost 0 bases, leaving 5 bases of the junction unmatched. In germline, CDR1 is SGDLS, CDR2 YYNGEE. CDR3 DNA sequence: TGTGCCAGCAGCGTAGAAACCGGGACAGGGGAGACCCAGTACTTC. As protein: CASSVETGTGETQYF.

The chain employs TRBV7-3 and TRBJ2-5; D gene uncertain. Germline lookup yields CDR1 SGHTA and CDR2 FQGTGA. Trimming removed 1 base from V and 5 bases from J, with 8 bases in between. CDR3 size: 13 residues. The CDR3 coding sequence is TGTGCCAGCAGCTTAAGGAGCCGGGAGACCCAGTACTTC. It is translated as CASSLRSRETQYF.

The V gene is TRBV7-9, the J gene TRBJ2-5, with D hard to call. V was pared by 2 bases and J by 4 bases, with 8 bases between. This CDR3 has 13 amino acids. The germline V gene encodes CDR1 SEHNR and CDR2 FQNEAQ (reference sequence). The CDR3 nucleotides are TGTGCCAGCAGCTTAAAAGCCCCAGAGACCCAGTACTTC. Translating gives CASSLKAPETQYF.

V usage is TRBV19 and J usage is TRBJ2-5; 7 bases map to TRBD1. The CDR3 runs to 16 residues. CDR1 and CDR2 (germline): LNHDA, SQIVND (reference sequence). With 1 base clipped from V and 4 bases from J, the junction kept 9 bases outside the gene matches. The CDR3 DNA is TGTGCCAGTAGTATAGGTCTAGGGGGCTTCGGAGAGACCCAGTACTTC. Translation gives CASSIGLGGFGETQYF.

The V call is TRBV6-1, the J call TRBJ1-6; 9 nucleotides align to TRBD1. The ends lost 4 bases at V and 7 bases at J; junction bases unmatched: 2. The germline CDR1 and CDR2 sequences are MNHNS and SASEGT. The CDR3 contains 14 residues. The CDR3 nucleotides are TGTGCCAGCAGTGGGGACAGGGCAAATTCACCCCTCCACTTT. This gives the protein CASSGDRANSPLHF.